The TCR beta chain described here comes from a study of T cells after yellow fever vaccination. It was through 5'RACE template switching that TCR cDNA was made, with a universal primer site and UMIs added. TCRdb reanalysed the 5' RACE reads using MiXCR and keeps one entry per CDR3 protein. The sample lists about 220,000 distinct CDR3 sequences, roughly 3.3% occurring once. CDR1 and CDR2 (germline): MNHEY, SVGAGI. Trimming shortened V by 7 bases and J by 4 bases, and 16 bases separated the two germline ends. The CDR3 loop spans 14 amino acids. Study results and limitations: Post-booster repertoires contained most primary-vaccination clones again (about 95% CD4, roughly 90% CD8). The CD4 compartment and the CD8 compartment contained a small share of clonotypes in common.

This clonotype occurred a few times. No antigen is known for it. The sample was CD4+ T cells sorted from PBMCs, taken 10 days after the yellow fever booster vaccination. The receptor's source is a man aged 18 to 30 who received the YFV17D yellow fever vaccine. This rearrangement joins TRBV6-5 to TRBJ1-2, with a possible D match to TRBD1 (6 bases). CDR3 amino acids: CASTNFRGGYGYTF. Written as DNA, the CDR3 is TGTGCCAGCACCAACTTCCGAGGGGGCTATGGCTACACCTTC.